Included here is one T cell receptor beta chain sequence, with context. Its specificity is unknown. The data originate from a study of CD8 T cells in Susac syndrome. Study-wide points: A relatively small number of individuals underwent TCR sequencing and HLA analysis.

Trimming took 7 bases from V and 0 from J; bases not matched to a gene: 7. The CDR3 has 16 residues. Germline lookup yields CDR1 MNHEY and CDR2 SMNVEV (reference sequence). The RNA, about 0.45 to 1 ug, was put through reverse transcription using random hexamers. Using its own MiXCR run on the immunoSEQ multiplex PCR reads, TCRdb lists one record per CDR3 protein. Seen here are about 400,000 distinct CDR3 sequences, 75% to 90% observed once, and the top ten hold approximately 0.12%. The study sequenced TCR beta in blood CD8+ and CD4+ T cells. Treatment-naive patients with stable or active relapsing-remitting disease served as multiple sclerosis controls. Isolation of CD8+ and CD4+ T cells was performed negatively, whereas enrichment of TEMRA cells was done by FACS.

This TCR was recovered from a human donor with multiple sclerosis. Sequenced material: CD8+ T cells from PBMCs. V gene TRBV27 combines with J gene TRBJ1-5; 9 nucleotides match TRBD1. CDR3 region: CASKGQGPYSNQPQHF. CDR3 sequence (DNA): TGTGCCAGCAAAGGACAGGGGCCTTATAGCAATCAGCCCCAGCATTTT.